These 20 T cell receptor beta chains were sequenced from one sample in a study of tumor and adjacent non-tumor tissue in lung cancer. Three rounds of nested PCR, following a modified ARM-PCR protocol, produced the TCRbeta library. MiXCR was run by TCRdb on the multiplex PCR reads, yielding one entry per CDR3 protein. This sample has 90,000 to 110,000 distinct CDR3 sequences; roughly 77% occur once, and the top ten carry about 40%. RNA was extracted from bulk tissue without any cell sorting. Specimen: lung tumor tissue. The receptors derive from a woman in her fifties or sixties with non-small cell lung cancer.

A note on this clonotype: An end of the junction differs from the germline gene, which may be a read error. This chain links TRBV29-1 with TRBJ2-7, with TRBD1 matching over 10 bases. The CDR3 is 15 residues long. Looked up from germline, CDR1 is SQVTM and CDR2 is ANQGSEA. The CDR3 sequence is CNVEFRQGASYEQCF. The DNA for the CDR3 is TGCAACGTTGAATTCCGACAGGGGGCTTCCTACGAGCAGTGCTTC.

As regards this clonotype: At one end, the junction sequence differs from germline, possibly due to a read error. This chain links TRBV5-5 with TRBJ1-1; weak D call: TRBD1 (5 bases). Germline V gene lookup returns CDR1 SGHKS and CDR2 YYEKEE (reference sequence). The CDR3 totals 14 residues. CDR3 sequence: CVSSPRAENTEAFF. CDR3 bases: TGTGTCAGCAGCCCCAGGGCAGAGAACACTGAAGCTTTCTTT.

The J gene is TRBJ2-5, the V gene TRBV20-1; D is unclear. Germline V gives CDR1 DFQATT, CDR2 SNEGSKA (reference sequence). The V and J ends lost 3 bases and 4 bases respectively, with 12 bases between them. CDR3 size: 13 residues. Here the CDR3 reads CSASIGIIETQYF. The CDR3 nucleotides are TGCAGTGCTAGTATAGGGATTATAGAGACCCAGTACTTC.

In regard to this clonotype: This likely comes from a read error, as the CDR3 has no conserved phenylalanine or tryptophan at its end. The chain carries TRBV11-2 and TRBJ1-5; possibly TRBD1 for D (5 bases). Per germline, CDR1 SGHAT and CDR2 FQNNGV. The V and J ends lost 8 bases and 6 bases respectively, with 14 bases between them. This CDR3 contains 13 residues. The CDR3 DNA follows: TGTGCCAGCTCACGGGAAAGGGGTCAGCCCCAGCATTTA. Residues: CASSRERGQPQHL.

A note on this clonotype: One end of the junction fails to match germline, which may point to a read error. J is TRBJ1-6 and V is TRBV12-3 or TRBV12-4; the D gene is possibly TRBD1 (5 bases). The CDR3 spans 14 residues. The CDR3 here is CVSSLQGAYSPLHF. The CDR3, as DNA: TGTGTCAGCAGTTTACAAGGGGCATATTCACCCCTCCACTTT.

To note about this clonotype: One junction end does not reproduce the germline sequence, and a read error may be involved. The genes are TRBV11-2 and TRBJ1-2, with a weak D call TRBD1 (5 bases). This CDR3 is built from 14 residues. CDR1 SGHAT and CDR2 FQNNGV come from the germline V gene. Here the CDR3 reads CTSSVYGTQAGYTF. Here the CDR3 DNA reads TGTACCAGCAGCGTATATGGGACCCAGGCTGGCTACACCTTT.

A few counts support this clonotype. One end of the junction is discordant with germline, which a read error may explain. J is TRBJ2-5 and V is TRBV4-3, with 12 bases aligning to TRBD1. Germline values: CDR1 LGHNA, CDR2 YSLEER. CDR3 size: 16 residues. Here the CDR3 reads CASSQDGTGGTETEYF. The CDR3 bases are TGCGCCAGCAGCCAAGATGGGACAGGGGGCACAGAGACCGAGTACTTC.

Only one count was recorded for this clonotype. The conserved phenylalanine or tryptophan is not found at the CDR3 terminus, so this likely reflects a read error. This chain joins TRBV4-1 and TRBJ1-6; tentatively, D is TRBD1 (6 bases). This CDR3 region has 17 residues. Looked up from germline, CDR1 is MGHRA and CDR2 is YSYEKL. The CDR3 reads CASRQEIPGAANSPLHI. CDR3 bases: TGCGCCAGCAGACAAGAAATTCCGGGGGCGGCGAATTCACCCCTCCACATT.

This clonotype was detected many times. J is TRBJ1-2 and V is TRBV12-3 or TRBV12-4; D is ambiguous. CDR3 length: 14 amino acids. Trimming removed 3 bases from V and 4 bases from J, with 12 bases in between. The CDR3 sequence is CASSFQNLGYGYTF. CDR3 DNA sequence: TGTGCCAGCAGTTTTCAGAATCTTGGCTATGGCTACACCTTC.

This chain links TRBV11-2 with TRBJ1-2; possibly TRBD1 for D (5 bases). Germline V lookup: CDR1 SGHAT, CDR2 FQNNGV. The V gene lost 5 bases and the J gene lost 4 bases, with 20 bases spanning the gap. This CDR3 region has 16 residues. The CDR3 here is CASSLYAAQGGYGYTF. CDR3 DNA: TGTGCCAGCAGCCTATATGCGGCTCAGGGCGGCTATGGCTACACCTTC.

In this sample, this clonotype turned up a few times. A much larger clone lies a single base off, so this may be a read error. The gene calls are TRBV6-5 and TRBJ1-2; D call uncertain. Germline CDR1 is MNHEY and CDR2 is SVGAGI. The CDR3 spans 13 residues. CDR3 in amino acids: CASSSWPAYGYIF. CDR3 in DNA: TGTGCCAGCAGTTCCTGGCCAGCCTATGGCTACATCTTC.

The chain is built from TRBV11-2 and TRBJ2-1, with D uncertain. Trimming shortened V by 5 bases and J by 0 bases, and 14 bases separated the two germline ends. Germline CDR1 reads SGHAT; CDR2 reads FQNNGV. The CDR3 has 16 amino acids. CDR3 sequence (DNA): TGTGCCAGCAGCAGACCTGTACAGCGCTCCTACAATGAGCAGTTCTTC. Residues: CASSRPVQRSYNEQFF.

With regard to this clonotype: A single base separates this from a much larger clone, so it may be a read error. The chain has TRBV4-2 and TRBJ2-1; D call uncertain. CDR3 size: 15 residues. Germline loops: CDR1 LGHNA, CDR2 YNFKEQ. The CDR3, as DNA: TGTGCCAGGAGCCGCGGATTGACATCCAGCAATGAGCAGTTCTTC. The encoded protein is CARSRGLTSSNEQFF.

Remarks on this clonotype: Because it lacks the conserved phenylalanine or tryptophan at the end, this CDR3 is likely a read error. Because the CDR3's place on the DNA is in doubt, the DNA is left out and the CDR3 is given as listed by TCRdb. The chain recombines TRBV11-3 with TRBJ2-1; the table calls TRBD1, which could not be checked here. Looked up from germline, CDR1 is SGHNT and CDR2 is YENEEA. The CDR3 is 13 amino acids long, termini counted. The CDR3 loop reads CANSLVGHGDAFL.

In regard to this clonotype: A read error may explain this, as a much larger clone is one base away. This is likely a read error, given that the CDR3 carries no conserved phenylalanine or tryptophan at its end. The chain combines TRBV14 with TRBJ2-7, with 9 positions matching TRBD1. Per the germline V gene, CDR1 is SGHDN and CDR2 is FVKESK. Losses at the gene ends were 0 bases for V and 2 bases for J; bases not matched to a gene: 5. There are 16 residues in the CDR3. CDR3 coding DNA: TGTGCCAGCAGCCAAGAGGCCTGGACAGGGGCCTACGAGCAGTACCTC. Translation gives CASSQEAWTGAYEQYL.

With regard to this clonotype: An end of the junction differs from the germline gene, which may be a read error. The rearrangement links TRBV23-1 to TRBJ1-6; D is undetermined. TRBV23-1 is placed among ORFs of uncertain function. This CDR3 spans 14 amino acids. The CDR3 sequence: CTSSSREHNSPLHF. Written as DNA, the CDR3 is TGCACCAGCAGCTCGCGGGAGCATAATTCACCCCTCCACTTT.

This clonotype was detected a few times. A much larger clone differs from this one at a single base, so this may be a read error. V and J are TRBV4-3 and TRBJ2-1, with 12 bases that match TRBD2. From germline, CDR1 is LGHNA and CDR2 YSLEER. The CDR3 runs to 17 residues. The CDR3 here is CARSQGLAGPKANEQFF. The CDR3, as DNA: TGCGCCAGAAGCCAAGGACTAGCGGGACCTAAGGCCAATGAGCAGTTCTTC.

The V and J genes are TRBV29-1 and TRBJ1-4, with D hard to call. V dropped 7 bases and J dropped 8 bases, with 14 bases sitting between them. The germline gives CDR1 SQVTM, CDR2 ANQGSEA. The CDR3 spans 12 residues. CDR3: CSALTLDEKLFF. The CDR3, as DNA: TGCAGCGCCTTGACACTGGACGAAAAACTGTTTTTT. The whole variable domain, filled in from reference TRBV29-1 and TRBJ1-4, reads SAVISQKPSRDICQRGTSLTIQCQVDSQVTMMFWYRQQPGQSLTLIATANQGSEATYESGFVIDKFPISRPNLTFSTLTVSNMSPEDSSIYLCSALTLDEKLFFGSGTQLSVL.

This clonotype was recorded at least ten times. The chain joins TRBV6-6 to TRBJ2-7; TRBD1 matches at 7 bases. This CDR3 has 15 amino acids. Trimming removed 4 bases from V and 4 bases from J; junction bases left unmatched: 10. CDR1 and CDR2 from the germline V gene are MNHNY and SVGAGI (reference sequence). Here the CDR3 reads CASSFNTGTAYEQYF. In nucleotides, the CDR3 is TGTGCCAGCAGTTTCAACACCGGGACAGCGTACGAGCAGTACTTC.

This chain links TRBV6-2 or TRBV6-3 with TRBJ2-1; D may correspond to TRBD1 or TRBD2 (5 bases each). The CDR3 runs 14 residues. V was pared by 4 bases and J by 7 bases, with 14 bases between. Germline CDR1 reads MNHEY; CDR2 reads SVGEGT. For the CDR3, the DNA is TGTGCCAGCAGTTGCGAGGGACCGTCGAATGAGCAGTTCTTC. Residues: CASSCEGPSNEQFF.